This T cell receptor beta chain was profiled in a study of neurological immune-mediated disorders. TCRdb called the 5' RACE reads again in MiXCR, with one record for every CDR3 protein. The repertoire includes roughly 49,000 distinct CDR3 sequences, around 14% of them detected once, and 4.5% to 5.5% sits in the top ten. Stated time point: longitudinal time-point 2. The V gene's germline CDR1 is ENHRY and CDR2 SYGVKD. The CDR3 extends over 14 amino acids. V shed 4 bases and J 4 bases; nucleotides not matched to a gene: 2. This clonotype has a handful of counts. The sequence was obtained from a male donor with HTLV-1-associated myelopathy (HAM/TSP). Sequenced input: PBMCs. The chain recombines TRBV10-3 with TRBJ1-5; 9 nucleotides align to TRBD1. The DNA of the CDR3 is TGTGCCATCAGTGGGGGACAGGGTAATCAGCCCCAGCATTTT. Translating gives CAISGGQGNQPQHF.